Listed here are 26 T cell receptor beta chains from one sample, sequenced in a study of shared clonotypes between healthy human individuals. Repertoires were generated with immunoSEQ multiplex PCR, while TCRdb's copy carries only in-frame clones and drops some. The data hold approximately 500,000 clones, with about four fifths observed a single time. The sample taken for sequencing was PBMCs. Receptors originate from a middle-aged woman in good health. Some clones in this sample may be carry-over from other donors' samples.

The gene calls are TRBV5-6 and TRBJ2-1; 8 bases are shared with TRBD2. V lost 1 base and J lost 4; bases outside the gene matches: 1. Germline V gene data show CDR1 as SGHDT and CDR2 as YYEEEE. The CDR3 covers 14 residues. The CDR3, as DNA: TGTGCCAGCAGCTTGCTAGCGGGTTACAATGAGCAGTTCTTC. Residues: CASSLLAGYNEQFF.

The chain carries TRBV7-8 and TRBJ2-5, with 9 bases identical to TRBD2. CDR1 and CDR2 from the germline V gene are SGHVS and FQNEAQ. Trimming at V came to 5 bases and at J to 4 bases, leaving 8 bases not matched to a gene. The CDR3 is 15 residues long. The CDR3 region has the DNA TGTGCCAGCAGCACCACTAGCGGGTACGGAGAGACCCAGTACTTC. Translating gives CASSTTSGYGETQYF. Full variable domain (outside the CDR3, taken from reference TRBV7-8 and TRBJ2-5): GAGVSQSPRYKVAKRGQDVALRCDPISGHVSLFWYQQALGQGPEFLTYFQNEAQLDKSGLPSDRFFAERPEGSVSTLKIQRTQQEDSAVYLCASSTTSGYGETQYFGPGTRLLVL.

V gene TRBV2 combines with J gene TRBJ1-2; no clear D. This CDR3 comprises 14 residues. The ends were cut back, 0 bases at V and 8 bases at J, with 13 bases in the middle. Germline CDR1 reads SNHLY; CDR2 reads FYNNEI. The CDR3 region has the DNA TGTGCCAGCAGTGAAGCGAGGGCAGTGGGCGGCTACACCTTC. Translating it yields CASSEARAVGGYTF.

This chain connects TRBV4-2 to TRBJ2-7; D not certain. CDR3 length equals 12 residues. Trimming pared 4 bases from V and 2 bases from J, leaving 6 bases between. Germline V CDR1 and CDR2: LGHNA, YNFKEQ. CDR3 in DNA: TGTGCCAGCAGCCCCCGGCCCTACGAGCAGTACTTC. Its protein product is CASSPRPYEQYF.

This chain joins TRBV7-3 and TRBJ1-1; 7 bases line up with TRBD1. Looked up from germline, CDR1 is SGHTA and CDR2 is FQGTGA. The CDR3 is 14 amino acids. V shed 2 bases and J 3 bases; nucleotides not matched to a gene: 3. The DNA for the CDR3 is TGTGCCAGCAGCTTAGCGGGACAGCACACTGAAGCTTTCTTT. It is translated as CASSLAGQHTEAFF.

This chain uses TRBV5-4 with TRBJ1-1; 7 bases are a match to TRBD1. Germline CDR1 reads SGHNT; CDR2 reads YYREEE (reference sequence). The junction had 11 bases not matched to a gene; V was cut back by 5 bases and J by 4 bases. The CDR3 runs 15 residues. In DNA, the CDR3 is TGTGCCAGCAGTCTCGGGCAGGGGGAGGTCACTGAAGCTTTCTTT. Its protein product is CASSLGQGEVTEAFF.

Concerning this clone itself: The identical CDR3 is also encoded by other nucleotide sequences in the sample. The chain combines TRBV19 with TRBJ2-2; D is unresolved. The germline gives CDR1 LNHDA, CDR2 SQIVND (reference sequence). The V end was cut by 6 bases, the J end by 1 base, with 9 bases between. The CDR3 loop spans 14 amino acids. The CDR3, as DNA: TGTGCCAGTAGCGAGACCCAGAACACCGGGGAGCTGTTTTTT. Translating it yields CASSETQNTGELFF.

The V call is TRBV11-2, the J call TRBJ2-7; the match to TRBD2 covers 9 bases. The CDR3 has 16 residues. Per the germline V gene, CDR1 is SGHAT and CDR2 is FQNNGV. The ends lost 0 bases at V and 2 bases at J; junction bases unmatched: 5. CDR3 region: CASSLDALAGTYEQYF. The CDR3 nucleotides read TGTGCCAGCAGCTTAGATGCGCTAGCGGGGACCTACGAGCAGTACTTC.

The chain has TRBV6-5 and TRBJ1-1; the D is unclear. With 2 bases removed from V and 0 bases from J, the gap between germline ends came to 13 bases. This CDR3 region has 16 residues. Germline lookup yields CDR1 MNHEY and CDR2 SVGAGI. DNA for the CDR3: TGTGCCAGCAGTTACCTTAGCGGAACAGTGAACACTGAAGCTTTCTTT. Translated, it gives CASSYLSGTVNTEAFF.

The rearrangement uses TRBV6-1 and TRBJ2-5; no clear D. The J call may be incorrect, as the DNA end agrees better with TRBJ2-7. Germline values: CDR1 MNHNS, CDR2 SASEGT. The CDR3 length is 13 residues. CDR3 in DNA: TGTGCCAGCAGTGAAGCGGGAAAATACGAGCAGTACTTC. Translating gives CASSEAGKYEQYF.

The rearrangement uses TRBV19 and TRBJ1-2, with D hard to call. With 0 bases removed from V and 3 bases from J, the gap between germline ends came to 5 bases. The CDR3 extends over 13 amino acids. The germline V gene has CDR1 LNHDA and CDR2 SQIVND (reference sequence). CDR3 sequence reads: CASSIDSYYGYTF. CDR3 DNA sequence: TGTGCCAGTAGTATAGATAGTTACTATGGCTACACCTTC.

The chain carries TRBV30 and TRBJ2-5; possible D gene TRBD1, 6 bases. CDR3 size: 15 residues. CDR1 and CDR2 from the germline V gene are GTSNPN and SVGIG (reference sequence). Deletions cut 3 bases from V and 1 base from J, with 15 bases between. CDR3 amino acids: CAWSQGWAGQETQYF. CDR3 sequence (DNA): TGTGCCTGGAGCCAGGGGTGGGCGGGCCAAGAGACCCAGTACTTC.

The chain joins TRBV21-1 to TRBJ1-3; TRBD1 is the table's D call, not checked against the DNA. TRBV21-1 is an annotated pseudogene. CDR3 size: 20 residues. The CDR3 bases are TGTGCCAGCAGCAAATCCAAAACAGGGGTTGGCTGGATCTCTGGAAACACCATATATTTT. Protein sequence: CASSKSKTGVGWISGNTIYF.

Concerning this clone: At the DNA level, this CDR3 is encoded by other sequences in the same sample as well. The chain carries TRBV6-5 and TRBJ2-1, with unresolved D. The length of the CDR3 is 11 residues. V dropped 6 bases and J dropped 4 bases, with 4 bases sitting between them. The germline CDR1 and CDR2 sequences are MNHEY and SVGAGI. The CDR3 spells CASSKYNEQFF. The CDR3 DNA follows: TGTGCCAGCAGCAAATACAATGAGCAGTTCTTC.

The genes are TRBV7-9 and TRBJ2-3, with 7 bases aligning to TRBD2. V shed 5 bases, J shed 2 bases, and the junction held 10 bases outside the gene matches. Germline CDR1 and CDR2: SEHNR and FQNEAQ (reference sequence). The CDR3 has 16 amino acids. The CDR3: CASSPGGLAATDTQYF. DNA for the CDR3: TGTGCCAGCAGCCCAGGCGGGCTAGCGGCCACAGATACGCAGTATTTT.

The V and J genes are TRBV29-1 and TRBJ2-7; D unresolved. Germline values: CDR1 SQVTM, CDR2 ANQGSEA. The CDR3 contains 11 residues. Deletions cut 7 bases from V and 0 bases from J, with 7 bases between. This CDR3 is CSAESSYEQYF. The CDR3 nucleotides are TGCAGCGCAGAAAGCTCCTACGAGCAGTACTTC.

This clone was found a few times. The rearrangement uses TRBV7-8 and TRBJ2-1, with D perhaps assigned TRBD1 or TRBD2 (5 bases each). V lost 1 base and J lost 5, with 9 bases in between. CDR3 length: 14 amino acids. CDR1 is SGHVS and CDR2 is FQNEAQ in the germline V gene. The CDR3 region has the DNA TGTGCCAGCAGCTTAGGGGGACCAAACAATGAGCAGTTCTTC. This translates into CASSLGGPNNEQFF.

The chain combines TRBV27 with TRBJ2-7; D is perhaps TRBD1 or TRBD2 (5 bases each). V was shortened by 8 bases and J by 2 bases, with 13 bases between the two germline ends. The germline V gene encodes CDR1 MNHEY and CDR2 SMNVEV (reference sequence). The CDR3 sequence is 13 residues long. The CDR3 loop reads CASGGRHAYEQYF. The CDR3 DNA sequence: TGTGCCAGCGGGGGACGGCATGCCTACGAGCAGTACTTC.

The chain is built from TRBV21-1 and TRBJ2-7; the tabulated D call, TRBD2, remains unverified against the DNA. TRBV21-1 is a known pseudogene. The CDR3 has 15 amino acids. The chain's CDR3 is CASSSNRDFLYEQYF. DNA for the CDR3: TGTGCCAGCAGCTCTAACCGGGACTTTCTTTACGAGCAGTACTTC.

V gene TRBV6-1 combines with J gene TRBJ1-2, with D possibly matching TRBD1 (5 bases). CDR1 is MNHNS, CDR2 SASEGT, per germline. V shed 7 bases and J shed 7 bases, with 19 bases lying between them. CDR3 length equals 14 residues. The CDR3 loop is CASTPLRAQGGYTF. In DNA form, the CDR3 reads TGTGCCAGCACCCCTTTGCGGGCGCAGGGTGGCTACACCTTC.

With regard to this clone: Only one base separates this from a far larger clonotype, so it likely reflects a read error. The chain employs TRBV2 and TRBJ2-2; D call uncertain. Germline V gives CDR1 SNHLY, CDR2 FYNNEI. Trimming removed 8 bases at V and 3 bases at J, with 13 bases between. This CDR3 has 14 amino acids. The CDR3 here is CASFLPRDTGELFF. The CDR3, as DNA: TGTGCCAGCTTCTTGCCCCGGGACACCGGGGAGCTGTTTTTT.

This rearrangement joins TRBV5-6 to TRBJ2-1; 8 bases line up with TRBD2. The CDR3 contains 15 residues. From germline, CDR1 is SGHDT and CDR2 YYEEEE. The junction had 12 bases not matched to a gene; V was cut back by 4 bases and J by 9 bases. The CDR3 DNA sequence: TGTGCCAGCAGCCCACCTGCCGGGAGGGCCAGTGAGCAGTTCTTC. It is translated as CASSPPAGRASEQFF.

The J gene is TRBJ2-1, the V gene TRBV30, with D possibly TRBD2 on 6 matching bases. This CDR3 region has 12 residues. Trimming removed 5 bases at V and 10 bases at J, with 15 bases between. Germline V gene lookup returns CDR1 GTSNPN and CDR2 SVGIG (reference sequence). Here the CDR3 reads CAWDGGLAEQFF. DNA of the CDR3: TGTGCCTGGGACGGAGGGCTAGCGGAGCAGTTCTTC.

The rearrangement links TRBV28 to TRBJ2-7, with TRBD2 identical over 7 bases. CDR1 is MDHEN, CDR2 SYDVKM, per germline. Trimming removed 2 bases from V and 7 bases from J; junction bases left unmatched: 8. The CDR3 totals 14 residues. This CDR3 is CASSLGGRAWEQYF. CDR3 DNA: TGTGCCAGCAGTTTAGGGGGGAGGGCCTGGGAGCAGTACTTC.

This chain joins TRBV4-1 and TRBJ2-1; TRBD2 aligns across 9 bases. Germline loops: CDR1 MGHRA, CDR2 YSYEKL. CDR3 length equals 17 residues. J lost 0 bases, V lost 3 bases, and 6 bases had no gene match. DNA for the CDR3: TGCGCCAGCAGCCACCCGAATAGCGGGAGCTCCTACAATGAGCAGTTCTTC. Translation: CASSHPNSGSSYNEQFF.

The V and J genes are TRBV6-4 and TRBJ2-1; TRBD2 might be the D (6 bases). Germline V gives CDR1 MRHNA, CDR2 SNTAGT. The ends were cut back, 0 bases at V and 9 bases at J, with 18 bases in the middle. This CDR3 has 16 amino acids. The CDR3 DNA reads as TGTGCCAGCAGTGACTCCGGCGCCCCTCTGGGGGGTGAGCAGTTCTTC. Its protein product is CASSDSGAPLGGEQFF.